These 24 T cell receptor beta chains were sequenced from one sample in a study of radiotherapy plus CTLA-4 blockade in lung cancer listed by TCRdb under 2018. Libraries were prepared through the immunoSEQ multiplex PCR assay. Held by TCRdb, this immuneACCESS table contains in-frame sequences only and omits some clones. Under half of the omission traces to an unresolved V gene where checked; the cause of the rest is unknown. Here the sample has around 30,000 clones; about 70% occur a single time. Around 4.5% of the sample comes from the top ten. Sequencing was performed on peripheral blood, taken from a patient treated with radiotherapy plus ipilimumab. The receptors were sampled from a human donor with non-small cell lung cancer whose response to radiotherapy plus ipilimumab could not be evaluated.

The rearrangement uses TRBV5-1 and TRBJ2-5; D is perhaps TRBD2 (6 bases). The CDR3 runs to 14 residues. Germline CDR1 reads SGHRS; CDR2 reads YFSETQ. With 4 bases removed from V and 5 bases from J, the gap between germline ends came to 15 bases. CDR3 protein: CASSRRGGRETQYF. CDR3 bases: TGCGCCAGCAGCCGGCGGGGAGGAAGGGAGACCCAGTACTTC.

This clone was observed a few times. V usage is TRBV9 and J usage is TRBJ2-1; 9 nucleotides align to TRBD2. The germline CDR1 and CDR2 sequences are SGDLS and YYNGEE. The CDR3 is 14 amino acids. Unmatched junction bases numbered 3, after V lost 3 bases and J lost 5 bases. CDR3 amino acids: CASSASGNNNEQFF. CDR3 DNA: TGTGCCAGCAGCGCTAGCGGGAACAACAATGAGCAGTTCTTC.

The CDR3 nucleotides read TGTGCCAGCAGCCAAGACCCAGGGGGTGCAGATACGCAGTATTTT. Its translation is CASSQDPGGADTQYF. The chain has TRBV4-2 and TRBJ2-3, with 7 bases matching TRBD1. The CDR3 extends over 15 amino acids. Germline V gene lookup returns CDR1 LGHNA and CDR2 YNFKEQ. V trimming: 0 bases; J trimming: 4 bases; junction bases outside the gene matches: 4.

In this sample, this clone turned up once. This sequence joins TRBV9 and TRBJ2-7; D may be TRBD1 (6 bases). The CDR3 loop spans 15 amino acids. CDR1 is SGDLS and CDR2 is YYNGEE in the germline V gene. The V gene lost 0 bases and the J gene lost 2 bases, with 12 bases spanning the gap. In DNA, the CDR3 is TGTGCCAGCAGCGTAGCCCCAGGGGCGACCTACGAGCAGTACTTC. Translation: CASSVAPGATYEQYF.

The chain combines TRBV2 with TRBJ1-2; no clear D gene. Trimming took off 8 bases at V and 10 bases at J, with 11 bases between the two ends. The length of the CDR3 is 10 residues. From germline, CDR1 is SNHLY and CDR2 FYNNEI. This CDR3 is CASGVSDYTF. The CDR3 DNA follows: TGTGCCAGCGGAGTGTCGGACTACACCTTC.

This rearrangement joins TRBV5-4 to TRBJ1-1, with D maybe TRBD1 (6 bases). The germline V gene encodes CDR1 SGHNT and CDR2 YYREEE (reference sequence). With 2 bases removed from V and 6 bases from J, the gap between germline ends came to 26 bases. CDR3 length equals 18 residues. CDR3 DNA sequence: TGTGCCAGCAGCTTAGTTGTGACCTGGGGGGCGGGGGAAGCTGAAGCTTTCTTT. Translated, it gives CASSLVVTWGAGEAEAFF.

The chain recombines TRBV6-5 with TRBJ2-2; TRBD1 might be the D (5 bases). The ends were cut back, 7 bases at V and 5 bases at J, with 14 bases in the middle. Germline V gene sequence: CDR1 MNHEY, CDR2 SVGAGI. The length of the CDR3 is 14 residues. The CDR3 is CASNPGMWTGELFF. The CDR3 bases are TGTGCCAGCAACCCAGGGATGTGGACCGGGGAGCTGTTTTTT.

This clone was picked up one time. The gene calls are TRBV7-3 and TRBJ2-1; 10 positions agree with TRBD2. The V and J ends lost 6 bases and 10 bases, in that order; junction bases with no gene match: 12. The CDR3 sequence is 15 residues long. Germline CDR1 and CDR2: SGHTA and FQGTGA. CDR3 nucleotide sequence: TGTGCCAGCAGTCTCAGCGGGAGGGCCCCGGGGGAGCAGTTCTTC. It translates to CASSLSGRAPGEQFF.

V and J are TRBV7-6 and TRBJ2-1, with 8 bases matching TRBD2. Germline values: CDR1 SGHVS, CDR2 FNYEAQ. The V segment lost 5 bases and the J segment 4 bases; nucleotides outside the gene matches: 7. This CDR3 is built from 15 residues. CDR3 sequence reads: CASSQAGAAYNEQFF. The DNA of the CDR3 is TGTGCCAGCAGCCAAGCGGGAGCCGCATACAATGAGCAGTTCTTC.

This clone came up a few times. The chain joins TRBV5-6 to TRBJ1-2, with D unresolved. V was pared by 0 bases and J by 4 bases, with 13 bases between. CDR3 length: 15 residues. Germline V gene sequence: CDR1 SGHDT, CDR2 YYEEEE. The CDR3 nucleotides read TGTGCCAGCAGCTTGGATCAGAACAGATTCTATGGCTACACCTTC. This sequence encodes CASSLDQNRFYGYTF.

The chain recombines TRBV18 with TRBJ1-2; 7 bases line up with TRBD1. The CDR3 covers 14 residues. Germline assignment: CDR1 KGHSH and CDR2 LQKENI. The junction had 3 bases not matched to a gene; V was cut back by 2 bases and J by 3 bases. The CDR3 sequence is CASSPSDRDYGYTF. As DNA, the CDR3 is TGTGCCAGCTCACCAAGCGACAGGGACTATGGCTACACCTTC.

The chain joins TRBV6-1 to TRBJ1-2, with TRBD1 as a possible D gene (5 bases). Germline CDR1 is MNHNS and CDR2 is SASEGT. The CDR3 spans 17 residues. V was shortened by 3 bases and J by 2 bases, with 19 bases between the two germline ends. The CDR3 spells CASSETRGDAGNYGYTF. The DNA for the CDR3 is TGTGCCAGCAGTGAGACCCGGGGGGATGCAGGGAACTATGGCTACACCTTC.

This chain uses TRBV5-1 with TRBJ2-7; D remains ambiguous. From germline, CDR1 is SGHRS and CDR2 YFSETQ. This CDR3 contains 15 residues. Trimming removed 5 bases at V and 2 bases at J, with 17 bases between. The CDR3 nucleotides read TGCGCCAGCAGAAAAAGCCCGGCGGTCGCCTACGAGCAGTACTTC. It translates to CASRKSPAVAYEQYF.

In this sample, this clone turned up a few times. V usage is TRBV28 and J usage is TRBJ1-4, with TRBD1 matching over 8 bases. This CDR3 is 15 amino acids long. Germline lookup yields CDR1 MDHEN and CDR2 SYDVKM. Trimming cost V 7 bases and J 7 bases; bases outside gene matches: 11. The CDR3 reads CASTEVGQATEKLFF. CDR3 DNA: TGTGCCAGCACCGAAGTGGGACAGGCTACTGAAAAACTGTTTTTT. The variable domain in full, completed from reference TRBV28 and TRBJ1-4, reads DVKVTQSSRYLVKRTGEKVFLECVQDMDHENMFWYRQDPGLGLRLIYFSYDVKMKEKGDIPEGYSVSREKKERFSLILESASTNQTSMYLCASTEVGQATEKLFFGSGTQLSVL.

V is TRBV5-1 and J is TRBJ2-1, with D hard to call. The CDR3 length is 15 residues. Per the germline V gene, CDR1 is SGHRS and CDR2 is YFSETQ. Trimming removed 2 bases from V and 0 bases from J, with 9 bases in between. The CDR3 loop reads CASSLQLSSYNEQFF. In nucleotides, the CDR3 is TGCGCCAGCAGCTTACAACTAAGCTCCTACAATGAGCAGTTCTTC.

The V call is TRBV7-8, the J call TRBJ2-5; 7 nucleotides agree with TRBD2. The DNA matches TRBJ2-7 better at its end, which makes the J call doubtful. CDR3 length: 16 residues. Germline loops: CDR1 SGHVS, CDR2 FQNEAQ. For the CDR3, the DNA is TGTGCCAGCAGCTTAGATTCTAGCGGAATCTCCTACGAGCAGTACTTC. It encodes CASSLDSSGISYEQYF.

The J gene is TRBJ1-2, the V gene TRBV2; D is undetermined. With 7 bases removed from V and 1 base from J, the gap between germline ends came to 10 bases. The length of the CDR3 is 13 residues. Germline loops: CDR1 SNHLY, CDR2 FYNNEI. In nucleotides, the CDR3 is TGTGCCAGCAAATTTCACAGTAACTATGGCTACACCTTC. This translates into CASKFHSNYGYTF.

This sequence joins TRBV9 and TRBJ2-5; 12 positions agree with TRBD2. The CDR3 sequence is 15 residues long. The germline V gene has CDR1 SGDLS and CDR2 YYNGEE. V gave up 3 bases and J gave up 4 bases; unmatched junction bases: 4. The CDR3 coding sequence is TGTGCCAGCAGCGGCGGACTAGCGGGACGAGAGACCCAGTACTTC. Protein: CASSGGLAGRETQYF.

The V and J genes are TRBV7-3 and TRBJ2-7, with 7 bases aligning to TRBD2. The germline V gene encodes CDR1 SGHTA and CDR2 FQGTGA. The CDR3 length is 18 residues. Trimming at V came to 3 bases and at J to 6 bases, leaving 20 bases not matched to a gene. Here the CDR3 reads CASSFHPPGFGRESEQYF. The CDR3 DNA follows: TGTGCCAGCAGCTTCCATCCACCCGGTTTCGGGCGGGAGAGCGAGCAGTACTTC.

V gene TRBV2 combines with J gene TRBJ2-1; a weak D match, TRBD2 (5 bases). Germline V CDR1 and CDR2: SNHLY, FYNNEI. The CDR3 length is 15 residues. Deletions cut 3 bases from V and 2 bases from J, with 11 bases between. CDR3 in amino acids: CASSDGLNAYNEQFF. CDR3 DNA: TGTGCCAGCAGTGATGGACTTAACGCCTACAATGAGCAGTTCTTC. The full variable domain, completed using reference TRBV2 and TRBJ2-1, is EPEVTQTPSHQVTQMGQEVILRCVPISNHLYFYWYRQILGQKVEFLVSFYNNEISEKSEIFDDQFSVERPDGSNFTLKIRSTKLEDSAMYFCASSDGLNAYNEQFFGPGTRLTVL.

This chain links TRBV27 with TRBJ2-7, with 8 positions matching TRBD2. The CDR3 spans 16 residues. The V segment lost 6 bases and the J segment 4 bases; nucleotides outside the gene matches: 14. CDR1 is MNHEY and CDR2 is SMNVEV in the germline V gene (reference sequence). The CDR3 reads CASRSLSAGVLYEQYF. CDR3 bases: TGTGCCAGCAGATCTCTGTCAGCGGGAGTACTATACGAGCAGTACTTC.

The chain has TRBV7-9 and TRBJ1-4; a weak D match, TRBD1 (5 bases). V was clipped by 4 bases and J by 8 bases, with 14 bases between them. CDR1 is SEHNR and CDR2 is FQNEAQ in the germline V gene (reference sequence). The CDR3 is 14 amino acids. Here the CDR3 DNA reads TGTGCCAGCAGCTGGGGTACAGGAGCCGAAAAACTGTTTTTT. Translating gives CASSWGTGAEKLFF.

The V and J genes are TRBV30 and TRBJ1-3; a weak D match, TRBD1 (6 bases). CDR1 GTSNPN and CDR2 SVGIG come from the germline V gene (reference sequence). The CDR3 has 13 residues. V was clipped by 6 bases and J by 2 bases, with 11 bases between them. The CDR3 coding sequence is TGTGCCTGCAAACAGGGAGCTGGAAACACCATATATTTT. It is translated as CACKQGAGNTIYF. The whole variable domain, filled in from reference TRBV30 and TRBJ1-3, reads SQTIHQWPATLVQPVGSPLSLECTVEGTSNPNLYWYRQAAGRGLQLLFYSVGIGQISSEVPQNLSASRPQDRQFILSSKKLLLSDSGFYLCACKQGAGNTIYFGEGSWLTVV.

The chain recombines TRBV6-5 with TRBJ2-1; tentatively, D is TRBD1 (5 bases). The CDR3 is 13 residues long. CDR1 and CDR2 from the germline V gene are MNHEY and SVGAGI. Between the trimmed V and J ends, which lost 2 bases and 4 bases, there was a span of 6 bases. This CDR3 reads CASSYQGYNEQFF. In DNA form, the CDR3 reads TGTGCCAGCAGTTACCAGGGATACAATGAGCAGTTCTTC.